The T cell receptor (beta chain) described here comes from a study of T cells in Graves' hyperthyroidism and ophthalmopathy. Whole-study context: Peripheral blood was secured at the point of initial diagnosis, before any treatment.

The sample holds many counts of this clonotype. The antigen is not known. Study-wide findings and caveats: The model anticipated ophthalmopathy a median about six months pre-onset.

RNA transcripts yielded amplified TCR beta CDR3 regions. A set of HTBI primers served as the primers for a first-round RT-PCR of the TCR CDR3. TCRdb passed the multiplex PCR reads through MiXCR, listing each CDR3 protein once. The sample holds a few hundred thousand distinct CDR3 sequences, approximately 18% seen once. The sequence was collected from a man between 18 and 29 years old with Graves' ophthalmopathy. The sequencing input was blood.

The CDR3 region is CASSRDRSRAFYEQYF. CDR3 coding DNA: TGTGCCAGCAGTCGTGACCGCTCCCGGGCCTTCTACGAGCAGTACTTC. This chain uses TRBV6-1 with TRBJ2-7; no clear D. In germline, CDR1 is MNHNS, CDR2 SASEGT. The ends were cut back, 5 bases at V and 3 bases at J, with 20 bases in the middle. The CDR3 consists of 16 residues.